Sequencing of this TCR beta chain was carried out in a study of cytomegalovirus exposure and HLA in healthy donors. General study findings and limits: A highly shared variant cluster was judged a likely technical artifact. The study flagged around 160 TCR beta chains as cytomegalovirus-associated.

Remarks on this clone: Its matching antigen is unknown.

It was with 60 Vbeta and 13 Jbeta primers that the PCR ran. Method: immunoSEQ multiplex PCR; TCRdb's copy keeps in-frame clones and lacks some. The profile shows more than 40,000 clones, about half of them singletons. The specimen was PBMCs. This sequence was found in a man aged 55 to 69 in good health and CMV-seronegative.

CDR3 in DNA: TGCGCCAGCAGCCAAGCGTGGGTTGGGCCCTACGAGCAGTACTTC. Translation: CASSQAWVGPYEQYF. This chain connects TRBV4-3 to TRBJ2-5; unclear D gene. The J call may be incorrect, as the DNA end agrees better with TRBJ2-7. The CDR3 totals 15 residues. Germline V gene lookup returns CDR1 LGHNA and CDR2 YSLEER.